The source of this T cell receptor (beta chain) is a study of blood T cell repertoires in COVID-19. Study at large: Donors in the United States, Italy and Spain gave samples during acute or convalescent COVID-19.

In the original processing: Researchers report that nucleated cell counts were estimated from reference gene primer amplification. Assay: immunoSEQ multiplex PCR; the TCRdb copy retains only in-frame clones and omits some. V and J calls and clone size are given by that table; D and trimming were obtained from the DNA. Of a few hundred thousand clones in the sample, approximately 84% were seen once. V was pared by 5 bases and J by 2 bases, with 11 bases of the junction left unmatched. This CDR3 is built from 17 residues. Germline CDR1 MGHDK, CDR2 SYGVNS. Cohort 3 recovered donors had two negative PCRs, clearance, or symptom resolution.

Material for sequencing was PBMCs or T cells enriched from blood (not recorded which). The TCR originated in a woman aged 30 to 39 who had recovered from COVID-19. This rearrangement joins TRBV25-1 to TRBJ2-2, with 7 bases fitting TRBD1. Here the CDR3 reads CASSPRGPGTNTGELFF. The DNA of the CDR3 is TGTGCCAGCAGTCCGAGGGGGCCAGGGACAAACACCGGGGAGCTGTTTTTT. Using reference TRBV25-1 and TRBJ2-2 for the parts outside the CDR3, the full variable domain is EADIYQTPRYLVIGTGKKITLECSQTMGHDKMYWYQQDPGMELHLIHYSYGVNSTEKGDLSSESTVSRIRTEHFPLTLESARPSHTSQYLCASSPRGPGTNTGELFFGEGSRLTVL.